The 19 T cell receptor beta chains in this list originate from one sample, sequenced in a study of neoadjuvant nivolumab and ipilimumab in lung cancer. Sequenced by immunoSEQ multiplex PCR; TCRdb stores in-frame clones only, minus some. The sample includes some 43,000 clones, around 89% seen only once; the top ten take approximately 3.5%. The sample was blood, taken before neoadjuvant nivolumab, alone or with ipilimumab. These receptors were taken from an adult with non-small cell lung cancer. Some clones in this sample may be carry-over from other donors' samples.

The genes are TRBV30 and TRBJ2-5; D not resolved. This CDR3 spans 13 amino acids. From germline, CDR1 is GTSNPN and CDR2 SVGIG (reference sequence). The CDR3 is CAGSQSSWETQYF. The CDR3 nucleotides are TGTGCTGGCTCCCAAAGCTCCTGGGAGACCCAGTACTTC. Full variable domain (missing parts from reference TRBV30 and TRBJ2-5): SQTIHQWPATLVQPVGSPLSLECTVEGTSNPNLYWYRQAAGRGLQLLFYSVGIGQISSEVPQNLSASRPQDRQFILSSKKLLLSDSGFYLCAGSQSSWETQYFGPGTRLLVL.

This clone occurred a few times. This chain joins TRBV2 and TRBJ2-1, with D perhaps matching TRBD2 (5 bases). The germline gives CDR1 SNHLY, CDR2 FYNNEI. This CDR3 contains 12 residues. Trimming left V 7 bases short and J 10 bases short, with 14 bases between. The CDR3 loop reads CASTPHSDEQFF. For the CDR3, the DNA is TGTGCCAGCACCCCCCATAGCGACGAGCAGTTCTTC. The entire variable domain, with the rest obtained from reference TRBV2 and TRBJ2-1, is as follows: EPEVTQTPSHQVTQMGQEVILRCVPISNHLYFYWYRQILGQKVEFLVSFYNNEISEKSEIFDDQFSVERPDGSNFTLKIRSTKLEDSAMYFCASTPHSDEQFFGPGTRLTVL.

The J gene is TRBJ2-5, the V gene TRBV11-2, with 14 positions matching TRBD2. Germline CDR1 and CDR2: SGHAT and FQNNGV. The junction had 9 bases not matched to a gene; V was cut back by 5 bases and J by 4 bases. This CDR3 comprises 17 residues. This CDR3 reads CASSLGLAGVGRETQYF. The CDR3 DNA is TGTGCCAGCAGCCTGGGACTAGCGGGAGTGGGGAGAGAGACCCAGTACTTC.

The CDR3 bases are TGCAGCGTTGAGGGCAGTCTTCGAAGCGGGCAGTACTTC. This translates into CSVEGSLRSGQYF. The chain uses TRBV29-1 and TRBJ2-7, with D perhaps TRBD2 (5 bases). The CDR3 runs to 13 residues. V lost 3 bases to trimming and J lost 9 bases, with 18 bases between them. Germline V gene lookup returns CDR1 SQVTM and CDR2 ANQGSEA.

The chain joins TRBV2 to TRBJ2-7; 8 bases map to TRBD1. Germline values: CDR1 SNHLY, CDR2 FYNNEI. V was clipped by 3 bases and J by 5 bases; unmatched bases: 9. This CDR3 is 15 amino acids long. The CDR3 spells CASSDSQGAIHEQYF. In nucleotides, the CDR3 is TGTGCCAGCAGTGACAGCCAGGGGGCTATACACGAGCAGTACTTC.

V and J are TRBV18 and TRBJ2-7; 11 bases fit TRBD2. Trimming at V came to 5 bases and at J to 7 bases, leaving 7 bases not matched to a gene. The CDR3 loop spans 14 amino acids. CDR1 and CDR2 (germline): KGHSH, LQKENI. CDR3 DNA sequence: TGTGCCAGCTCATTACTAGCGGGAGATGGGGAGCAGTACTTC. It translates to CASSLLAGDGEQYF.

This chain uses TRBV30 with TRBJ2-3; TRBD2 aligns across 10 bases. The germline V gene has CDR1 GTSNPN and CDR2 SVGIG (reference sequence). Trimming removed 1 base from V and 5 bases from J; junction bases left unmatched: 9. The CDR3 is made up of 16 amino acids. The CDR3 protein is CAWSGGRRLAGDTQYF. CDR3 bases: TGTGCCTGGAGTGGAGGCCGGCGACTAGCGGGAGATACGCAGTATTTT.

The V and J genes are TRBV5-1 and TRBJ1-3; no definite D call. The CDR3 loop spans 14 amino acids. Germline loops: CDR1 SGHRS, CDR2 YFSETQ. Trimming took 1 base from V and 1 from J, leaving 6 bases between them. The CDR3 nucleotides read TGCGCCAGCAGCTTGTTCGGGTCTGGAAACACCATATATTTT. This codes for CASSLFGSGNTIYF.

CDR3 bases: TGTGCCAGCTCACCACTAAGAGATCAGCCCCAGCATTTT. Translation: CASSPLRDQPQHF. The V and J genes are TRBV18 and TRBJ1-5; D uncertain. Germline CDR1 and CDR2: KGHSH and LQKENI. Trimming removed 1 base from V and 5 bases from J, with 6 bases in between. The CDR3 extends over 13 amino acids.

The chain couples TRBV10-1 to TRBJ2-6; weak D call: TRBD2 (6 bases). Germline loops: CDR1 WNHNN, CDR2 SYGVQD (reference sequence). This CDR3 is 15 amino acids long. The V end lost 3 bases, the J end lost 0 bases, and 6 bases lay between the germline ends. The CDR3 region is CASSDGSSGANVLTF. DNA of the CDR3: TGCGCCAGCAGTGACGGGAGCTCTGGGGCCAACGTCCTGACTTTC.

The rearrangement uses TRBV6-4 and TRBJ2-2, with 12 bases identical to TRBD2. Germline values: CDR1 MRHNA, CDR2 SNTAGT. The ends lost 3 bases at V and 6 bases at J; junction bases unmatched: 2. The CDR3 covers 15 residues. CDR3: CASSELAGGAGELFF. The CDR3 region has the DNA TGTGCCAGCAGTGAACTAGCGGGAGGTGCCGGGGAGCTGTTTTTT.

This chain connects TRBV30 to TRBJ2-7, with TRBD1 identical over 9 bases. Germline CDR1 and CDR2: GTSNPN and SVGIG (reference sequence). The trim removed 1 base at V and 3 bases at J, leaving 10 bases unmatched. The CDR3 extends over 16 amino acids. CDR3 amino acids: CAWSGQGDRRNYEQYF. As DNA, the CDR3 is TGTGCCTGGAGTGGACAGGGGGACAGGCGAAACTACGAGCAGTACTTC.

The chain joins TRBV27 to TRBJ2-5; no definite D call. Per the germline V gene, CDR1 is MNHEY and CDR2 is SMNVEV (reference sequence). This CDR3 region has 14 residues. The V gene lost 0 bases and the J gene lost 5 bases, with 10 bases spanning the gap. CDR3 in amino acids: CASSLSRIRETQYF. The CDR3 region has the DNA TGTGCCAGCAGTTTATCGAGGATACGGGAGACCCAGTACTTC.

V usage is TRBV15 and J usage is TRBJ2-7; 7 bases are shared with TRBD1. Losses at the gene ends were 5 bases for V and 3 bases for J; bases not matched to a gene: 10. This CDR3 has 15 amino acids. From germline, CDR1 is LNHNV and CDR2 YYDKDF (reference sequence). CDR3 sequence: CATSFALGTVYEQYF. In nucleotides, the CDR3 is TGTGCCACCAGCTTCGCACTCGGGACAGTCTACGAGCAGTACTTC.

The chain combines TRBV11-2 with TRBJ2-7, with 7 nucleotides matching TRBD1. The CDR3 is 14 residues long. With 5 bases clipped from V and 6 bases from J, the junction kept 10 bases outside the gene matches. The germline CDR1 and CDR2 sequences are SGHAT and FQNNGV. CDR3 region: CASSLNDRAIEQYF. The CDR3 DNA reads TGTGCCAGCAGCCTCAATGACAGGGCCATCGAGCAGTACTTC.

In this sample, this clone turned up a few times. This chain links TRBV30 with TRBJ2-2; no firm D call. There are 13 residues in the CDR3. Trimming pared 1 base from V and 6 bases from J, leaving 9 bases between. The germline gives CDR1 GTSNPN, CDR2 SVGIG (reference sequence). CDR3 protein: CAWSAIRAGELFF. Here the CDR3 DNA reads TGTGCCTGGAGTGCCATCCGAGCCGGGGAGCTGTTTTTT.

As regards this clone: Its ends do not fully match the called genes, so a read error is possible. Different DNA sequences within this sample yield the same CDR3. The rearrangement joins TRBV5-1 to TRBJ2-5; no clear D gene. CDR3 size: 11 residues. Germline V CDR1 and CDR2: SGHRS, YFSETQ. CDR3 residues: CASSLEETQYF. Written as DNA, the CDR3 is TGCGCCAGCAGTTTGGAAGAGACCCAGTACTTC. The full variable domain, with the rest looked up from reference TRBV5-1 and TRBJ2-5, is KAGVTQTPRYLIKTRGQQVTLSCSPISGHRSVSWYQQTPGQGLQFLFEYFSETQRNKGNFPGRFSGRQFSNSRSEMNVSTLELGDSALYLCASSLEETQYFGPGTRLLVL.

The V call is TRBV4-3, the J call TRBJ2-7, with a weak D call TRBD2 (6 bases). CDR1 is LGHNA and CDR2 is YSLEER in the germline V gene. V lost 1 base and J lost 4, with 11 bases in between. This CDR3 spans 14 amino acids. CDR3 DNA: TGCGCCAGCAGCCAAGGGTTAGCGGAGTACGAGCAGTACTTC. Its translation: CASSQGLAEYEQYF.

This rearrangement joins TRBV5-1 to TRBJ2-3; 7 nucleotides line up with TRBD1. The junction had 10 bases not matched to a gene; V was cut back by 4 bases and J by 2 bases. This CDR3 is built from 16 residues. Per germline, CDR1 SGHRS and CDR2 YFSETQ. CDR3 sequence reads: CASSKRTGAYTDTQYF. As DNA, the CDR3 is TGCGCCAGCAGCAAAAGGACAGGAGCCTACACAGATACGCAGTATTTT.